A selection of T cell receptor beta chains follows, all from one sample in a study of response to subunit inactivated influenza vaccine. TCRdb independently ran MiXCR on the RT-PCR reads; one entry per CDR3 protein. The data contain 450,000 to 600,000 distinct CDR3 sequences, approximately 15% of them singletons. This material consisted of CD4+ T cells sorted from PBMCs, taken about 23 months after vaccination. These receptors all stem from a man between 50 and 75 years old who received an inactivated influenza vaccine. Both conserved end residues are part of each CDR3. The D gene is left open where the match is weak. Some rows mark clone size as missing; the rest say once, few, many or name a class of expanded clone.

D,size,V,J,CDR3,DNA
TRBD2,.,TRBV20-1,TRBJ2-1,CSASEFGGAQEEQFF,TGCAGTGCTAGCGAATTCGGGGGGGCCCAGGAGGAGCAGTTCTTC
.,few,TRBV30,TRBJ1-1,CAWSAAVNTEAFF,TGTGCCTGGAGTGCGGCAGTGAACACTGAAGCTTTCTTT
TRBD1,.,TRBV20-1,TRBJ1-6,CSATPLDRDNSPLHF,TGCAGTGCCACCCCCCTTGACAGGGATAATTCACCCCTCCACTTT
TRBD1,few,TRBV10-3,TRBJ1-5,CATRGTGGSGQPQHF,TGTGCCACCCGAGGGACAGGGGGAAGTGGTCAGCCCCAGCATTTT
TRBD2,.,TRBV5-1,TRBJ2-3,CASRLGLASNTQYF,TGCGCCAGCAGACTAGGACTAGCGTCGAATACGCAGTATTTT
.,.,TRBV7-7,TRBJ2-1,CASSPSWLPYNEQFF,TGTGCTAGCAGCCCCTCATGGCTACCCTACAATGAGCAGTTCTTC
.,few,TRBV7-2,TRBJ2-1,CASSLGVSYNEQFF,TGTGCCAGCAGCTTAGGTGTCTCCTACAATGAGCAGTTCTTC
TRBD1,few,TRBV4-2,TRBJ2-7,CASSQVGGTGAYEQYF,TGTGCCAGCAGCCAAGTAGGGGGGACAGGAGCCTACGAGCAGTACTTC
TRBD1,few,TRBV5-5,TRBJ1-2,CASSIDGTGGADYGYTF,TGTGCCAGCAGCATAGATGGGACAGGGGGCGCTGACTATGGCTACACCTTC
.,.,TRBV12-3/TRBV12-4,TRBJ1-5,CASRLFGVGPQHF,TGTGCCAGCAGATTGTTTGGGGTCGGTCCCCAGCATTTT
.,.,TRBV24-1,TRBJ2-3,CATSDWDGPTDTQYF,TGTGCCACCAGTGATTGGGACGGACCCACAGATACGCAGTATTTT
.,many,TRBV20-1,TRBJ1-5,CSARSPGTGNQPQHF,TGCAGTGCTAGATCGCCGGGAACGGGCAATCAGCCCCAGCATTTT
TRBD1,.,TRBV20-1,TRBJ2-3,CSARVIGQGTDTQYF,TGCAGTGCTAGAGTGATCGGACAGGGCACAGATACGCAGTATTTT
TRBD2,few,TRBV7-2,TRBJ2-3,CASSALAGGSTDTQYF,TGTGCCAGCAGCGCACTAGCGGGAGGGTCCACAGATACGCAGTATTTT
TRBD1,many,TRBV4-1,TRBJ2-2,CASSRRQGWDTGELFF,TGCGCCAGCAGCCGACGACAGGGATGGGACACCGGGGAGCTGTTTTTT
.,.,TRBV20-1,TRBJ2-7,CSARRRTVYEQYF,TGCAGTGCTAGGCGGCGGACCGTCTACGAGCAGTACTTC
.,.,TRBV20-1,TRBJ2-2,CSASRDTSTYTGELFF,TGCAGTGCTAGCCGGGACACCTCGACATACACCGGGGAGCTGTTTTTT
TRBD2,.,TRBV4-2,TRBJ2-5,CASSPGTSGETQYF,TGTGCCAGCAGCCCCGGGACTAGCGGAGAGACCCAGTACTTC
.,.,TRBV29-1,TRBJ2-1,CSVEDGRGRDNEQFF,TGCAGCGTTGAAGATGGTAGGGGACGGGATAATGAGCAGTTCTTC
.,.,TRBV6-2/TRBV6-3,TRBJ1-1,CASSYSMRGARNTEAFF,TGTGCCAGCAGTTACTCGATGCGGGGGGCGCGGAACACTGAAGCTTTCTTT
.,.,TRBV28,TRBJ1-5,CASSRTGYSNQPQHF,TGTGCCAGCAGTCGGACGGGGTATAGCAATCAGCCCCAGCATTTT
.,.,TRBV12-3/TRBV12-4,TRBJ2-7,CASSLVPRLDYEQYF,TGTGCCAGCAGTTTAGTTCCCCGGTTGGACTACGAGCAGTACTTC
TRBD2,few,TRBV12-3/TRBV12-4,TRBJ2-5,CASRKLAGEQETQYF,TGTGCCAGCAGAAAACTAGCGGGGGAGCAAGAGACCCAGTACTTC
.,.,TRBV9,TRBJ2-1,CASSVRDTNYNEQFF,TGTGCCAGCAGCGTCCGGGACACGAACTACAATGAGCAGTTCTTC
.,many,TRBV11-2,TRBJ2-1,CASSLAASVYNEQFF,TGTGCCAGCAGCTTAGCGGCTAGCGTATACAATGAGCAGTTCTTC
.,few,TRBV6-2/TRBV6-3,TRBJ2-7,CASSKGLGSYEQYF,TGTGCCAGCAGTAAGGGACTGGGCTCCTACGAGCAGTACTTC
.,few,TRBV20-1,TRBJ2-3,CSARDGNTDTQYF,TGCAGTGCCCGGGACGGCAACACAGATACGCAGTATTTT
.,many,TRBV7-2,TRBJ2-3,CASSLGPLTDTQYF,TGTGCCAGCAGCTTAGGACCTCTCACAGATACGCAGTATTTT